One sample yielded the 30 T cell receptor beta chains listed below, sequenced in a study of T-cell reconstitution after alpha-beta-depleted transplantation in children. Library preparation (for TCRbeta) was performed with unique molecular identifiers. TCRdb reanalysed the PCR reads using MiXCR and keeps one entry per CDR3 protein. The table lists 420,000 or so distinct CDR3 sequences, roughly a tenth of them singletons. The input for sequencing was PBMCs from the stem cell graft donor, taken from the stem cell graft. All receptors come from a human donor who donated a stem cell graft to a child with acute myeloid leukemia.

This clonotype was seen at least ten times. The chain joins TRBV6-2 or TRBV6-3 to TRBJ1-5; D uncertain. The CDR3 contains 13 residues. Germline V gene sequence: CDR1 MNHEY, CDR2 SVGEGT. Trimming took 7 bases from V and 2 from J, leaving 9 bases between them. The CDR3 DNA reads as TGTGCCAGCAAAAGGGATGGCAATCAGCCCCAGCATTTT. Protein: CASKRDGNQPQHF.

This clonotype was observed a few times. The CDR3 bases are TGTGCCAGTAGTATGGTAGTTTATCAGCCCCAGCATTTT. Translated: CASSMVVYQPQHF. The chain combines TRBV19 with TRBJ1-5; D not certain. CDR1 LNHDA and CDR2 SQIVND come from the germline V gene (reference sequence). The CDR3 is made up of 13 amino acids. V was trimmed by 3 bases and J by 5 bases, leaving 8 bases between them.

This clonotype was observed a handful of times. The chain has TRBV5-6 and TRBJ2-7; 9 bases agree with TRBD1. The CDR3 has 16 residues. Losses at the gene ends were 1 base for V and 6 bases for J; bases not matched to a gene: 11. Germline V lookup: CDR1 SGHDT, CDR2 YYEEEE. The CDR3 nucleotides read TGTGCCAGCAGCTTGTGGGAAGGGACAGGGATCACCGAGCAGTACTTC. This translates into CASSLWEGTGITEQYF.

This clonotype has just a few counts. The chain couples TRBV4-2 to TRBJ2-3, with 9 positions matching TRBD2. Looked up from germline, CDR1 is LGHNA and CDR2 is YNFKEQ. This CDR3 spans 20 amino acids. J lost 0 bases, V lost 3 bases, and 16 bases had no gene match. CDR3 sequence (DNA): TGTGCCAGCAGCCATCCTCCCGGGCGGGAGGGCCCTCACAGCACAGATACGCAGTATTTT. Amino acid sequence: CASSHPPGREGPHSTDTQYF.

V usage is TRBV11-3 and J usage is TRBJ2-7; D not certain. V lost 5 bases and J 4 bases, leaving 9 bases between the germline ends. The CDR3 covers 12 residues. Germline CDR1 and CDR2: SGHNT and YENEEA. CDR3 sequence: CASSPQWYEQYF. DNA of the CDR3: TGTGCCAGCAGCCCCCAGTGGTACGAGCAGTACTTC.

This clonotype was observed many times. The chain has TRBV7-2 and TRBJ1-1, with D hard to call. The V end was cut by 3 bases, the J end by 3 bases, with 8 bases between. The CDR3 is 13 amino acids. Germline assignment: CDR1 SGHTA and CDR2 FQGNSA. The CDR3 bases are TGTGCCAGCAGCTTTGGTGGGTACACTGAAGCTTTCTTT. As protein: CASSFGGYTEAFF.

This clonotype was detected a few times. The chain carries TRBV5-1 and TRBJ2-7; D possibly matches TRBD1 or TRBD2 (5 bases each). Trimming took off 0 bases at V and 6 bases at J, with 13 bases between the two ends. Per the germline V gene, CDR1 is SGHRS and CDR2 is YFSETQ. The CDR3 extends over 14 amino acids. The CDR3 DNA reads TGCGCCAGCAGCTTGGACCTGGGGACCACCGAGCAGTACGTC. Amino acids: CASSLDLGTTEQYV.

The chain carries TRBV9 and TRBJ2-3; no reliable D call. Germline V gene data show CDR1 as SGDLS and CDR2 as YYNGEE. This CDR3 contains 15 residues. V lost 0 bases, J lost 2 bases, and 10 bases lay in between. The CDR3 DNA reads TGTGCCAGCAGCGTAGAGGGCCGAACCACAGATACGCAGTATTTT. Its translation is CASSVEGRTTDTQYF. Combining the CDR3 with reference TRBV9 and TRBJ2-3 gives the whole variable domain DSGVTQTPKHLITATGQRVTLRCSPRSGDLSVYWYQQSLDQGLQFLIQYYNGEERAKGNILERFSAQQFPDLHSELNLSSLELGDSALYFCASSVEGRTTDTQYFGPGTRLTVL.

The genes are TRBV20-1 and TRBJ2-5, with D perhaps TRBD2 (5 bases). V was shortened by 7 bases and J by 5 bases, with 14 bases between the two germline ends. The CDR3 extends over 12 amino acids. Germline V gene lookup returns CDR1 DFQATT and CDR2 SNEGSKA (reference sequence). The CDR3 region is CSGVSPGETQYF. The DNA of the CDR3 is TGCAGTGGCGTGTCCCCGGGGGAGACCCAGTACTTC.

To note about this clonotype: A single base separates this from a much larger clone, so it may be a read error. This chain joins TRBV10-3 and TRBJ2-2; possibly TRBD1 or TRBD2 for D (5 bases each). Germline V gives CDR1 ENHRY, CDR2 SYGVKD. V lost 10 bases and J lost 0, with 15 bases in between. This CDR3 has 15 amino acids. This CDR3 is CATRTGTANTGELFF. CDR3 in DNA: TGTGCCACCCGCACCGGGACGGCGAACACCGGGGAGCTGTTTTTT.

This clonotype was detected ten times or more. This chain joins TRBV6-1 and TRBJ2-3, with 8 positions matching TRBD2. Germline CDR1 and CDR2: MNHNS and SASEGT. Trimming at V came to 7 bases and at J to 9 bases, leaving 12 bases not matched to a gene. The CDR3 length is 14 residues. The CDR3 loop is CASISGGAGGTQYF. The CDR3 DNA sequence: TGTGCCAGCATAAGCGGGGGAGCCGGGGGGACGCAGTATTTT.

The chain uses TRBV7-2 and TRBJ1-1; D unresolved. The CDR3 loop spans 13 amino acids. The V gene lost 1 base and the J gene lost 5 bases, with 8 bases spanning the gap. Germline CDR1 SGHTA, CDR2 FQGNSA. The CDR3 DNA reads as TGTGCCAGCAGCTTAGACAGAGAGACTGAAGCTTTCTTT. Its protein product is CASSLDRETEAFF. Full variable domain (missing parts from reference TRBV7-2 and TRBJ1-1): GAGVSQSPSNKVTEKGKDVELRCDPISGHTALYWYRQSLGQGLEFLIYFQGNSAPDKSGLPSDRFSAERTGGSVSTLTIQRTQQEDSAVYLCASSLDRETEAFFGQGTRLTVV.

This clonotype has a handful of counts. In DNA form, the CDR3 reads TGTGCCAGCAGCTTCCGGGACAGCCAATACAATGAGCAGTTCTTC. Translation: CASSFRDSQYNEQFF. The chain couples TRBV5-5 to TRBJ2-1; 7 nucleotides line up with TRBD1. Unmatched junction bases numbered 6, after V lost 2 bases and J lost 4 bases. The CDR3 length is 15 residues. CDR1 is SGHKS and CDR2 is YYEKEE in the germline V gene (reference sequence).

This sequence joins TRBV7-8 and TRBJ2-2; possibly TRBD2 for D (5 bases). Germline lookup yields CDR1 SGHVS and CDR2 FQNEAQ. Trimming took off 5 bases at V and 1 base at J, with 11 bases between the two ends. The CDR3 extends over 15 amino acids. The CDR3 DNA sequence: TGTGCCAGCAGCCCCGCTGCGGGGAACACCGGGGAGCTGTTTTTT. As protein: CASSPAAGNTGELFF.

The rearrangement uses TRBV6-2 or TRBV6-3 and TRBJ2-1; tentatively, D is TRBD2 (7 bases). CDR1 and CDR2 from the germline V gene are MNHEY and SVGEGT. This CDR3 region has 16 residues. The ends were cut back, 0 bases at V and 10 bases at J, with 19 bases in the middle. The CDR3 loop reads CASSYSMWEGDWEQFF. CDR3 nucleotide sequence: TGTGCCAGCAGTTACTCGATGTGGGAGGGGGATTGGGAGCAGTTCTTC.

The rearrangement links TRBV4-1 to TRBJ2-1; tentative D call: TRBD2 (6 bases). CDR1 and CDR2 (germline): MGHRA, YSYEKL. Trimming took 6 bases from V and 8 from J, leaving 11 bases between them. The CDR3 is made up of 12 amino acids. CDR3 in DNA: TGCGCCAGCAGGTCCGGAGGGGATGAGCAGTTCTTC. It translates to CASRSGGDEQFF.

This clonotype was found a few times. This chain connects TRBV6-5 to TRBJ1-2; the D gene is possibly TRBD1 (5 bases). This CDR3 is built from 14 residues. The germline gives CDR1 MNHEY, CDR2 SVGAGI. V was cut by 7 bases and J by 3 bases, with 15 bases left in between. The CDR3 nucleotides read TGTGCCAGCATTAGGCGGGGGGAACACTATGGCTACACCTTC. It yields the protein CASIRRGEHYGYTF.

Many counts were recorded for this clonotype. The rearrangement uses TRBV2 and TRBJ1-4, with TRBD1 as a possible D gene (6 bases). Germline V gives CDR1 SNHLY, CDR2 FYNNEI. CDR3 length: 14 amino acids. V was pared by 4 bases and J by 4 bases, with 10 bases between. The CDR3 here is CASSARGRNEKLFF. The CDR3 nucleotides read TGTGCCAGCAGTGCCCGGGGGCGTAATGAAAAACTGTTTTTT. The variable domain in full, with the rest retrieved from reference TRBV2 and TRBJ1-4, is EPEVTQTPSHQVTQMGQEVILRCVPISNHLYFYWYRQILGQKVEFLVSFYNNEISEKSEIFDDQFSVERPDGSNFTLKIRSTKLEDSAMYFCASSARGRNEKLFFGSGTQLSVL.

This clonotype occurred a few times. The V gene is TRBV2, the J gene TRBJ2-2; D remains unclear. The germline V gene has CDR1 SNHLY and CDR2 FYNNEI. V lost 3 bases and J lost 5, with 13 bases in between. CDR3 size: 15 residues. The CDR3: CASSEITAWTGELFF. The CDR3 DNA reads TGTGCCAGCAGTGAGATAACAGCTTGGACCGGGGAGCTGTTTTTT.

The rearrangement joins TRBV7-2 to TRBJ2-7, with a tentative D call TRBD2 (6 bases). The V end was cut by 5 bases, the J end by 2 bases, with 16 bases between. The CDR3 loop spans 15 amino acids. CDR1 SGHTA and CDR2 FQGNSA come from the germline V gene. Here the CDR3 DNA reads TGTGCCAGCAGCCCATCTAGCGTCAGCACCTACGAGCAGTACTTC. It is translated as CASSPSSVSTYEQYF.

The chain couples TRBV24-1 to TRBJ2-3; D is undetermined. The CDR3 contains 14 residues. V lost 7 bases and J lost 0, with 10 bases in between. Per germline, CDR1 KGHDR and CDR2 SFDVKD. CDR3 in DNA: TGTGCCACCAGCGGACCGTCTAGCACAGATACGCAGTATTTT. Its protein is CATSGPSSTDTQYF.

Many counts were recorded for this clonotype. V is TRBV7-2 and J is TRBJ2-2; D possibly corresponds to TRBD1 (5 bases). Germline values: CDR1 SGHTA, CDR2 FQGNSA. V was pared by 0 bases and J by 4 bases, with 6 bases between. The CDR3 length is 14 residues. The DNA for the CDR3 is TGTGCCAGCAGCTTAGCAGGGGCCACCGGGGAGCTGTTTTTT. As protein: CASSLAGATGELFF.

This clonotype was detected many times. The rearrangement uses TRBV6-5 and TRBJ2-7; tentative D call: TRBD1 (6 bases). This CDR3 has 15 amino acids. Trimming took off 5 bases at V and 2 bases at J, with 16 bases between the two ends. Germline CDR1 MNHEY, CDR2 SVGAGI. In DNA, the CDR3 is TGTGCCAGCAGTCTGAATCCCAGGGGTCCCTACGAGCAGTACTTC. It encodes CASSLNPRGPYEQYF.

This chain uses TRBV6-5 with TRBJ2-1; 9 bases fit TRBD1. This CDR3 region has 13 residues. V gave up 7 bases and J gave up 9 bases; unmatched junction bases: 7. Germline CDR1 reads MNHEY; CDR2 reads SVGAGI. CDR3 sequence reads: CASIWDRDGEQFF. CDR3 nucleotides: TGTGCCAGCATTTGGGACAGGGATGGTGAGCAGTTCTTC.

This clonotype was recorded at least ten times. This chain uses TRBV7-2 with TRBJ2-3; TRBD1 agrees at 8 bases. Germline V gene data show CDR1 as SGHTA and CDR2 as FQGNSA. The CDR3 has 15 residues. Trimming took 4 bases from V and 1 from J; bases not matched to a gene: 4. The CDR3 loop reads CASSSQGAGTDTQYF. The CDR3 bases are TGTGCCAGCAGCTCCCAGGGGGCAGGCACAGATACGCAGTATTTT.

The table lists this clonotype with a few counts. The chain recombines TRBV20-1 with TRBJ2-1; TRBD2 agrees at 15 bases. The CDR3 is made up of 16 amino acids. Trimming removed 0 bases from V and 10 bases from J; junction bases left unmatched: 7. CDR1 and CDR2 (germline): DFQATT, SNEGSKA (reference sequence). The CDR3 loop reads CSARDLAGTSGREQFF. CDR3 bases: TGCAGTGCTAGAGATCTGGCGGGGACTAGCGGGAGGGAGCAGTTCTTC.

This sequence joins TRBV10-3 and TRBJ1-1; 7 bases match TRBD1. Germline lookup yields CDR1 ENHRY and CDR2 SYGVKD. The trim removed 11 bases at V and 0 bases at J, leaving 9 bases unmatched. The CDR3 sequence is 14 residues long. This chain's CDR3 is CASRDREMNTEAFF. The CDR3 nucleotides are TGTGCCTCAAGGGACAGAGAGATGAACACTGAAGCTTTCTTT.

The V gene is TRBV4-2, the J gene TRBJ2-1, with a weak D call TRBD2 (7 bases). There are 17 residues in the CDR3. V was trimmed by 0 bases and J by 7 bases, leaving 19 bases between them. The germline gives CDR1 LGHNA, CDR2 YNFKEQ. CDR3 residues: CASSQELSGGGPNEQFF. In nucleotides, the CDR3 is TGTGCCAGCAGCCAAGAGCTCAGTGGCGGGGGCCCTAATGAGCAGTTCTTC.

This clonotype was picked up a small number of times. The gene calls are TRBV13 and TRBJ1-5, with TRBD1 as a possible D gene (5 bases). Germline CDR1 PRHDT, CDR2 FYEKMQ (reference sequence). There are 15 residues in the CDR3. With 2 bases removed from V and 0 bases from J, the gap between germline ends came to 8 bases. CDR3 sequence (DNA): TGTGCCAGCAGCTTAAGCAGGGATAGCAATCAGCCCCAGCATTTT. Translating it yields CASSLSRDSNQPQHF.

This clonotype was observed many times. The CDR3 spells CASSTYGGEQYF. The CDR3 nucleotides are TGTGCCAGCAGTACATACGGCGGGGAGCAGTACTTC. V is TRBV27 and J is TRBJ2-7; D is possibly TRBD2 (5 bases). V dropped 5 bases and J dropped 7 bases, with 12 bases sitting between them. Germline V gene sequence: CDR1 MNHEY, CDR2 SMNVEV (reference sequence). This CDR3 has 12 residues.